This T cell receptor beta chain emerged from a study of blood T cell repertoires in COVID-19. This clone has a single count. CDR1 is LNHNV and CDR2 is YYDKDF in the germline V gene (reference sequence). The CDR3 is 13 residues long. V shed 5 bases, J shed 5 bases, and the junction held 4 bases outside the gene matches. Profiling relied on immunoSEQ multiplex PCR, and the TCRdb table lists in-frame clones only, not all of them. The sample has 150,000 to 200,000 clones; 65% to 90% are singletons. Sequencing was done on a sample of peripheral blood. The sequence was collected from a human donor in a cohort sampled during active COVID-19. The chain couples TRBV15 to TRBJ2-5, with 8 bases fitting TRBD2. The CDR3 coding sequence is TGTGCCACCAGCCGCGGGGGGTGGGAGACCCAGTACTTC. It encodes CATSRGGWETQYF.